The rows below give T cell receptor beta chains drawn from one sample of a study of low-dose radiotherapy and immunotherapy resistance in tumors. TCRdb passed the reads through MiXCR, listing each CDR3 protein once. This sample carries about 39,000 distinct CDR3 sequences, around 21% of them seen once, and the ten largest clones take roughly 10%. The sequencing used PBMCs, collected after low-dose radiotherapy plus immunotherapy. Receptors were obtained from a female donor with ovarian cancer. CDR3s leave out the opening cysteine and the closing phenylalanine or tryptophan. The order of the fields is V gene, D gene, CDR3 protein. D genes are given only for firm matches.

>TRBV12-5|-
ASGLPLTANQETQY
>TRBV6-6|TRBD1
ASSYGQGSYT
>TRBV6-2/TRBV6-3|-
ASSRGLHPTDTQY
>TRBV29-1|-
SAIKDQNEQF
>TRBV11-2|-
ASSLSARTDTQY
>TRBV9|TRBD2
ASSVGLAGGQETQY
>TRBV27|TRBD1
ASRFGQVLSYEQY
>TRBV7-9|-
ASSLETAREDQY
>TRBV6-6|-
ASSPGLTNTGELF
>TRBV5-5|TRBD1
ASSPYGGQGVYEQF
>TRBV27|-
ASSLWAGQRSTDTQY
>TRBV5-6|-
ASSLDTLTQY
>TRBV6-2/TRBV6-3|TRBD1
ASTRDRAVRELF
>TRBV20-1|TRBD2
SARVSGAASETQY
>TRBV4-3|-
ASSLDNSGANVLT
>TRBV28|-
ASSLSRWSGYTGELF
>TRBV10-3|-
AISGNRVGNSPLH
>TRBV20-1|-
SSVQGFGLDTQY
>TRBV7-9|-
ASSSRYEQY
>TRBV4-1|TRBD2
AGSRSSGAAYNEQF
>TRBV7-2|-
ASSLDGEQF
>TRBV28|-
ASSTQGGNEQF
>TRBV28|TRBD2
ASSPGGLGETQY
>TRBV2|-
ASSEWKAEQY
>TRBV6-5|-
ASRRDTLDSPLH
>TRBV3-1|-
ASSQDRAEQY
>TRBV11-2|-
ASRPFGGSGYT
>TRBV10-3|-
AISPTLANVLT
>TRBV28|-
ASSLPGTYTEAF
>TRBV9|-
ASSVEGALETQY
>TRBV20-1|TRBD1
SARRQGGGTDTQY
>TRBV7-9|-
ASSLVSGYTGELF
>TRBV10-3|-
ASEQTGNTGELF
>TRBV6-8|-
ASRGLENEQF
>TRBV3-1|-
ASSNSYSEQY
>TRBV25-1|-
ASRPGGRNYNEQF
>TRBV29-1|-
SVASGSITDTQY
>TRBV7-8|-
ASSFLTGGSNQPQH
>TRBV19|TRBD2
ASSITGGRLTGELF
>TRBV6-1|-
ASSPSRTEEQY
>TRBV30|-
AGGVNTIY
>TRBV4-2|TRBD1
ASSLLPTGGRGGQPQH